A selection of T cell receptor beta chains follows, all from one sample in a study of vaccination effects on CD4 cells after COVID-19. No antigen is known for these receptors. Data came from immunoSEQ multiplex PCR; TCRdb stores just in-frame clones and leaves some out. The sample includes about 28,000 clones, around 80% of them seen just once. Sample: CD4+ T cells from PBMCs cultured with SARS-CoV-2 spike peptides, taken before COVID-19 vaccination. These receptors came from a human donor who received a COVID-19 vaccine. Both conserved end residues are part of each CDR3. The D gene is left open where the match is weak. Clone size appears in some rows only: once, few, many, or a class for an expanded clone.

d_gene: TRBD1; j_gene: TRBJ1-2; abundance: NA; v_gene: TRBV7-9; CDR3nt: TGTGCCAGCTCGACCTCGGACAGGGTTAGTGGCTACACCTTC; CDR3aa: CASSTSDRVSGYTF
d_gene: TRBD1; j_gene: TRBJ1-2; abundance: few; v_gene: TRBV27; CDR3nt: TGTGCCAGTGGAATCTGGGGACAGGGGATCGTCGGCTACACCTTC; CDR3aa: CASGIWGQGIVGYTF
d_gene: TRBD1; j_gene: TRBJ1-3; abundance: NA; v_gene: TRBV19; CDR3nt: TGTGCCAGTAGTATTACTACCGACAGGGGTCTTGGAAACACCATATATTTT; CDR3aa: CASSITTDRGLGNTIYF
d_gene: NA; j_gene: TRBJ1-5; abundance: NA; v_gene: TRBV18; CDR3nt: TGTGCCAGCTCACTTAGGCGGGATCAGCCCCAGCATTTT; CDR3aa: CASSLRRDQPQHF
d_gene: NA; j_gene: TRBJ2-2; abundance: NA; v_gene: TRBV6-5; CDR3nt: TGTGCCAGCAGTCTTACCGGGGAGCTGTTTTTT; CDR3aa: CASSLTGELFF
d_gene: NA; j_gene: TRBJ1-2; abundance: few; v_gene: TRBV7-3; CDR3nt: TGTGCCTGCGGGCCAGGGGACTATGGCTACACCTTC; CDR3aa: CACGPGDYGYTF
d_gene: NA; j_gene: TRBJ2-2; abundance: NA; v_gene: TRBV5-5; CDR3nt: TGTGCCAGCGGATGGGGGACCGGGGAGCTGTTTTTT; CDR3aa: CASGWGTGELFF
d_gene: TRBD1; j_gene: TRBJ1-1; abundance: NA; v_gene: TRBV6-5; CDR3nt: TGTGCCAGCAGATCCGGGGACAGCAAGAACACTGAAGCTTTCTTT; CDR3aa: CASRSGDSKNTEAFF
d_gene: NA; j_gene: TRBJ1-3; abundance: NA; v_gene: TRBV19; CDR3nt: TGTGCCAGTAGTATAGGGGCCCGAGGGAACACCATATATTTT; CDR3aa: CASSIGARGNTIYF
d_gene: NA; j_gene: TRBJ2-7; abundance: NA; v_gene: TRBV6-2/TRBV6-3; CDR3nt: TGTGCCAGCAGTCTTTACAACAGGGCAAACCTCGAGCAGTACTTC; CDR3aa: CASSLYNRANLEQYF
d_gene: NA; j_gene: TRBJ1-3; abundance: NA; v_gene: TRBV7-2; CDR3nt: TGTGCCAGCAGCTTAGCGACGGGGTCTGGAAACACCATATATTTT; CDR3aa: CASSLATGSGNTIYF
d_gene: NA; j_gene: TRBJ2-1; abundance: few; v_gene: TRBV4-1; CDR3nt: TGCGCCAGCAGCCAAGTGGACATGGGCTTTCGGCTGAATGAGCAGTTCTTC; CDR3aa: CASSQVDMGFRLNEQFF
d_gene: NA; j_gene: TRBJ2-7; abundance: NA; v_gene: TRBV7-9; CDR3nt: TGTGCCAGCAGCCGGGTCTCCTACGAGCAGTACTTC; CDR3aa: CASSRVSYEQYF
d_gene: NA; j_gene: TRBJ1-6; abundance: NA; v_gene: TRBV5-1; CDR3nt: TGCGCCAGCAGCTTGGACGCCTATTCACCCCTCCACTTT; CDR3aa: CASSLDAYSPLHF
d_gene: NA; j_gene: TRBJ1-1; abundance: NA; v_gene: TRBV5-4; CDR3nt: TGTGCCAGCACCGACAGGCCTCCTTCGAACACTGAAGCTTTCTTT; CDR3aa: CASTDRPPSNTEAFF
d_gene: NA; j_gene: TRBJ1-1; abundance: NA; v_gene: TRBV28; CDR3nt: TGTGCCAGCATCCTTCCGGGGAACACTGAAGCTTTCTTT; CDR3aa: CASILPGNTEAFF
d_gene: NA; j_gene: TRBJ2-1; abundance: once; v_gene: TRBV5-4; CDR3nt: TGTGCCAGCAGCTTGGGTAATAGGAGGGTATGGGATGAGCAGTTCTTC; CDR3aa: CASSLGNRRVWDEQFF
d_gene: TRBD2; j_gene: TRBJ2-7; abundance: once; v_gene: TRBV11-2; CDR3nt: TGTGCCAGCAGCTTAAGACTAGCGGGAGACTCCGAGCAGTACTTC; CDR3aa: CASSLRLAGDSEQYF
d_gene: TRBD1; j_gene: TRBJ1-6; abundance: few; v_gene: TRBV5-4; CDR3nt: TGTGCCAGCAGCCCTACAGGGGCCTTGTATTCACCCCTCCACTTT; CDR3aa: CASSPTGALYSPLHF
d_gene: NA; j_gene: TRBJ1-5; abundance: NA; v_gene: TRBV5-1; CDR3nt: TGCGCCAGCAGCTCGGGGGGGCTAGGCCAGCCCCAGCATTTT; CDR3aa: CASSSGGLGQPQHF
d_gene: TRBD1; j_gene: TRBJ2-3; abundance: NA; v_gene: TRBV3-1/TRBV3-2; CDR3nt: TGTGCCAGCAGCCGTTGGGGGGACAGGGGTGATACGCAGTATTTT; CDR3aa: CASSRWGDRGDTQYF
d_gene: NA; j_gene: TRBJ1-2; abundance: NA; v_gene: TRBV19; CDR3nt: TGTGCCAGTAGTATAAACAGCCAGTCCTATGGCTACACCTTC; CDR3aa: CASSINSQSYGYTF
d_gene: NA; j_gene: TRBJ2-3; abundance: NA; v_gene: TRBV12-3/TRBV12-4; CDR3nt: TGTGCCAGCAGTCGGACTGTGGCAGATACGCAGTATTTT; CDR3aa: CASSRTVADTQYF
d_gene: TRBD1; j_gene: TRBJ1-5; abundance: NA; v_gene: TRBV19; CDR3nt: TGTGCCAGTAACAGAGGGGGCGCGAATAGCAATCAGCCCCAGCATTTT; CDR3aa: CASNRGGANSNQPQHF
d_gene: NA; j_gene: TRBJ1-1; abundance: hyperexpanded; v_gene: TRBV18; CDR3nt: TGTGCCAGCCTCCAAACAAGGGACACTGAAGCTTTCTTT; CDR3aa: CASLQTRDTEAFF
d_gene: TRBD2; j_gene: TRBJ2-2; abundance: NA; v_gene: TRBV3-1/TRBV3-2; CDR3nt: TGTGCCAGCAGCAACCGACTAGCGGTCACCGGGGAGCTGTTTTTT; CDR3aa: CASSNRLAVTGELFF
d_gene: NA; j_gene: TRBJ1-1; abundance: few; v_gene: TRBV3-1/TRBV3-2; CDR3nt: TGTGCCAGCAGCCACCCCCAGGGTGAAGCTTTCTTT; CDR3aa: CASSHPQGEAFF
d_gene: TRBD2; j_gene: TRBJ2-3; abundance: NA; v_gene: TRBV20-1; CDR3nt: TGCAGTGCTAGTCTGGCTAGCGGGAGGGTGGTGACAGATACGCAGTATTTT; CDR3aa: CSASLASGRVVTDTQYF
d_gene: TRBD2; j_gene: TRBJ2-3; abundance: NA; v_gene: TRBV12-3/TRBV12-4; CDR3nt: TGTGCCAGCAGCCTGGGGGGGGAAGATACGCAGTATTTT; CDR3aa: CASSLGGEDTQYF
d_gene: NA; j_gene: TRBJ1-1; abundance: NA; v_gene: TRBV30; CDR3nt: TGTGCCTGGAAGTATGGGGAAGGGAACACTGAAGCTTTCTTT; CDR3aa: CAWKYGEGNTEAFF
d_gene: TRBD1; j_gene: TRBJ2-7; abundance: NA; v_gene: TRBV2; CDR3nt: TGTGCCAGCACCGGACAGGCAAGCTCCTACGAGCAGTACTTC; CDR3aa: CASTGQASSYEQYF
d_gene: TRBD1; j_gene: TRBJ1-2; abundance: NA; v_gene: TRBV19; CDR3nt: TGTGCCAGTAGAGAGGGGGCGTTTTCTATAGGTGGCTACACCTTC; CDR3aa: CASREGAFSIGGYTF
d_gene: NA; j_gene: TRBJ2-6; abundance: NA; v_gene: TRBV5-4; CDR3nt: TGTGCCAGCAGCAACTGGGGGTCTGGGGCCAACGTCCTGACTTTC; CDR3aa: CASSNWGSGANVLTF
d_gene: TRBD2; j_gene: TRBJ2-7; abundance: NA; v_gene: TRBV27; CDR3nt: TGTGCCAGCAGTATGGTTCCGGGACTATTCTCCTACGAGCAGTACTTC; CDR3aa: CASSMVPGLFSYEQYF
d_gene: TRBD1; j_gene: TRBJ2-7; abundance: few; v_gene: TRBV5-6; CDR3nt: TGTGCCAGCAGCGCCAGAGTAGGGACAGGGGGCTACGAGCAGTACTTC; CDR3aa: CASSARVGTGGYEQYF
d_gene: NA; j_gene: TRBJ2-3; abundance: NA; v_gene: TRBV3-1/TRBV3-2; CDR3nt: TGTGCCAGCAGCCGCCAAAGAGATACGCAGTATTTT; CDR3aa: CASSRQRDTQYF
d_gene: TRBD2; j_gene: TRBJ2-1; abundance: NA; v_gene: TRBV7-2; CDR3nt: TGTGCCAGCAGCTTTGGACTAGCGGACGCCTACAATGAGCAGTTCTTC; CDR3aa: CASSFGLADAYNEQFF
d_gene: NA; j_gene: TRBJ1-2; abundance: NA; v_gene: TRBV9; CDR3nt: TGTGCCAGCAGCGCCCGGACGGGCTATGGCTACACCTTC; CDR3aa: CASSARTGYGYTF
d_gene: TRBD2; j_gene: TRBJ2-5; abundance: NA; v_gene: TRBV9; CDR3nt: TGTGCCAGCAGCCTGAGCGGGGGGGCGGAGACCCAGTACTTC; CDR3aa: CASSLSGGAETQYF
d_gene: NA; j_gene: TRBJ1-2; abundance: NA; v_gene: TRBV29-1; CDR3nt: TGCAGCGCCTCGGGACCCTTGGGGTATGGCTACACCTTC; CDR3aa: CSASGPLGYGYTF
d_gene: NA; j_gene: TRBJ2-3; abundance: once; v_gene: TRBV9; CDR3nt: TGTGCCAGCAGCGCCCAGGGCCGGGGCGGGGATACGCAGTATTTT; CDR3aa: CASSAQGRGGDTQYF
d_gene: NA; j_gene: TRBJ1-1; abundance: NA; v_gene: TRBV6-1; CDR3nt: TGTGCCAGCAGTGAACAGGGGCACATGAACACTGAAGCTTTCTTT; CDR3aa: CASSEQGHMNTEAFF
d_gene: NA; j_gene: TRBJ2-5; abundance: NA; v_gene: TRBV27; CDR3nt: TGTGCCAGCAGTTCGATGGACAGTCAAGAGACCCAGTACTTC; CDR3aa: CASSSMDSQETQYF
d_gene: NA; j_gene: TRBJ2-1; abundance: NA; v_gene: TRBV11-2; CDR3nt: TGTGCCAGCAGCAGATCCGACAGTGAGCAGTTCTTC; CDR3aa: CASSRSDSEQFF
d_gene: NA; j_gene: TRBJ2-3; abundance: once; v_gene: TRBV28; CDR3nt: TGTGCCAGCAGTTCCGGGAGTGGGGGCAGGAATACGCAGTATTTT; CDR3aa: CASSSGSGGRNTQYF
d_gene: NA; j_gene: TRBJ1-1; abundance: once; v_gene: TRBV7-2; CDR3nt: TGTGCCAGCAGCTTATTCTCCGGGTTGAACACTGAAGCTTTCTTT; CDR3aa: CASSLFSGLNTEAFF
d_gene: NA; j_gene: TRBJ2-3; abundance: NA; v_gene: TRBV11-2; CDR3nt: TGTGCCAGCAGCTTCGAGGGTACAGATACGCAGTATTTT; CDR3aa: CASSFEGTDTQYF